Below are 8 T cell receptor beta chains sequenced from a single sample in a study of blood T cell repertoires in COVID-19. Clones were sequenced by immunoSEQ multiplex PCR, and TCRdb holds only the in-frame ones, with some missing. The table lists 130,000 or so clones, approximately 80% of them singletons. The material sequenced was PBMCs or T cells enriched from blood (not recorded which). The receptors originated from a man aged 45-60 years who had recovered from COVID-19.

The rearrangement uses TRBV10-3 and TRBJ1-2, with unresolved D. Per the germline V gene, CDR1 is ENHRY and CDR2 is SYGVKD. The CDR3 loop spans 13 amino acids. Deletions cut 5 bases from V and 6 bases from J, with 13 bases between. The CDR3 reads CAISSSGPHGYTF. The CDR3 DNA follows: TGTGCCATCAGTAGCTCAGGTCCCCATGGCTACACCTTC.

The CDR3 DNA reads TGTGCCAGCGCCCGTGGGGGACAGGGGACCTTCTATGGCTACACCTTC. This encodes CASARGGQGTFYGYTF. The rearrangement joins TRBV7-9 to TRBJ1-2, with 10 bases fitting TRBD1. This CDR3 spans 16 amino acids. V was clipped by 8 bases and J by 4 bases; unmatched bases: 13. Germline CDR1 is SEHNR and CDR2 is FQNEAQ (reference sequence). Together with reference TRBV7-9 and TRBJ1-2, the CDR3 gives the full variable domain: DTGVSQNPRHKITKRGQNVTFRCDPISEHNRLYWYRQTLGQGPEFLTYFQNEAQLEKSRLLSDRFSAERPKGSFSTLEIQRTEQGDSAMYLCASARGGQGTFYGYTFGSGTRLTVV.

The J gene is TRBJ1-6, the V gene TRBV7-8; 10 bases align to TRBD1. V was pared by 5 bases and J by 7 bases, with 5 bases of the junction left unmatched. This CDR3 spans 15 amino acids. CDR1 is SGHVS, CDR2 FQNEAQ, per germline. The CDR3 DNA reads TGTGCCAGCAGCCCTCCGGGACAGGGGAATTCACCCCTCCACTTT. Its protein is CASSPPGQGNSPLHF.

The gene calls are TRBV9 and TRBJ2-2; TRBD2 might be the D (5 bases). V was trimmed by 1 base and J by 6 bases, leaving 10 bases between them. The V gene's germline CDR1 is SGDLS and CDR2 YYNGEE. The CDR3 has 14 residues. CDR3 DNA sequence: TGTGCCAGCAGCGTATATAGCGAGGCCGGGGAGCTGTTTTTT. Its protein product is CASSVYSEAGELFF.

This clone appeared a single time. J is TRBJ1-4 and V is TRBV30; TRBD1 matches at 9 bases. Unmatched junction bases numbered 10, after V lost 0 bases and J lost 8 bases. The CDR3 covers 16 residues. Germline lookup yields CDR1 GTSNPN and CDR2 SVGIG (reference sequence). CDR3: CAWSVKGQGIKEKLFF. The CDR3 DNA sequence: TGTGCCTGGAGTGTAAAAGGACAGGGGATAAAAGAAAAACTGTTTTTT.

This rearrangement joins TRBV9 to TRBJ1-5, with D unclear. The V gene lost 2 bases and the J gene lost 6 bases, with 9 bases spanning the gap. CDR1 is SGDLS and CDR2 is YYNGEE in the germline V gene. CDR3 length: 13 amino acids. The CDR3 bases are TGTGCCAGCAGCGTCGACGGGAGTCAGCCCCAGCATTTT. Translated, it gives CASSVDGSQPQHF.

This rearrangement joins TRBV4-3 to TRBJ2-7; 9 nucleotides agree with TRBD2. Germline loops: CDR1 LGHNA, CDR2 YSLEER. The CDR3 has 15 residues. J was trimmed by 4 bases and V by 1 base; bases with no gene match: 5. Written as DNA, the CDR3 is TGCGCCAGCAGCCAAGGAATCAGCGGGGGGTACGAGCAGTACTTC. This encodes CASSQGISGGYEQYF.

This rearrangement joins TRBV3-1 (or the pseudogene TRBV3-2) to TRBJ2-3; TRBD1 agrees at 10 bases. With V trimmed by 2 bases and J by 7 bases, 9 bases remained unmatched. The CDR3 runs to 16 residues. CDR1 and CDR2 from the germline V gene are LGHDT and YNNKEL (reference sequence). CDR3 amino acids: CASSQLGTGVLNTQYF. In DNA, the CDR3 is TGTGCCAGCAGCCAACTAGGGACAGGGGTTTTAAATACGCAGTATTTT.